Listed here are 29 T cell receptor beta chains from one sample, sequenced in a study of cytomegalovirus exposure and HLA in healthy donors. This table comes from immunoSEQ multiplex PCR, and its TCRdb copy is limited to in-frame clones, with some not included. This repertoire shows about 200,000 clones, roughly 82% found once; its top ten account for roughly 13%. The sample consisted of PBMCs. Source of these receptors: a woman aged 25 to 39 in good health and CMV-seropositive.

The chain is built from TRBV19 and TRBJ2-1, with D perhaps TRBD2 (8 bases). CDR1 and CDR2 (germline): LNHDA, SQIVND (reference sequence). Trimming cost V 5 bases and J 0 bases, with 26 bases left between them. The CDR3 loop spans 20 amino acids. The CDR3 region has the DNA TGTGCCAGTAGTCCGGGACAGACGGTTAGCGGGATCCCCTCCTACAATGAGCAGTTCTTC. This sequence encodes CASSPGQTVSGIPSYNEQFF.

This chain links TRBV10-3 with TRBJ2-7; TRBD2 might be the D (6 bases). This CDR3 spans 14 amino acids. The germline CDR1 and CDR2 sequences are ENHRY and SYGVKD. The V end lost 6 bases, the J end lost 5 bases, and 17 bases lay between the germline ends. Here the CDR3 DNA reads TGTGCCATCAGCGGTCGTGGGGGGAGGAACGAGCAGTACTTC. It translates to CAISGRGGRNEQYF.

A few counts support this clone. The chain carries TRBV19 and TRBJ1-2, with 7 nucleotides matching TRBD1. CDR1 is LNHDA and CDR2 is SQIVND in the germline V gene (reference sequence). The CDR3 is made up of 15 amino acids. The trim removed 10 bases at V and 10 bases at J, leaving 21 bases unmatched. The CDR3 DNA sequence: TGTGCCACCGCGGAGAGAAACAGGGGAAATTGGCTCTACACCTTC. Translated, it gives CATAERNRGNWLYTF. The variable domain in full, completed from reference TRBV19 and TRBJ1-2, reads DGGITQSPKYLFRKEGQNVTLSCEQNLNHDAMYWYRQDPGQGLRLIYYSQIVNDFQKGDIAEGYSVSREKKESFPLTVTSAQKNPTAFYLCATAERNRGNWLYTFGSGTRLTVV.

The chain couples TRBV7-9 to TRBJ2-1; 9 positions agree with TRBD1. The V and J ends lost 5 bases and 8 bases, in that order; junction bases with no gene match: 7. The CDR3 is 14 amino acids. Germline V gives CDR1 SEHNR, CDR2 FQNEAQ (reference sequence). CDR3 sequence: CASSPTGQGDEQFF. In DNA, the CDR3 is TGTGCCAGCAGCCCCACGGGACAGGGCGATGAGCAGTTCTTC.

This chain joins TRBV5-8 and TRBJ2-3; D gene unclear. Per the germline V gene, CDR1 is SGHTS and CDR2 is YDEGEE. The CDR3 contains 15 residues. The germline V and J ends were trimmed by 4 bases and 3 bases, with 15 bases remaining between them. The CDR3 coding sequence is TGTGCCAGCAGCCCATTCGCCACTTCGACAGATACGCAGTATTTT. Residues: CASSPFATSTDTQYF.

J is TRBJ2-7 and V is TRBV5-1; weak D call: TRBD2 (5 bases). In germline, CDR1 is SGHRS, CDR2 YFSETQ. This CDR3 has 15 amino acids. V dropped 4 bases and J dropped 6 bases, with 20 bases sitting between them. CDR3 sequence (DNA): TGCGCCAGCAGCCCATCCGGTATGCCGGGAACCGAGCAGTACTTC. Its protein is CASSPSGMPGTEQYF.

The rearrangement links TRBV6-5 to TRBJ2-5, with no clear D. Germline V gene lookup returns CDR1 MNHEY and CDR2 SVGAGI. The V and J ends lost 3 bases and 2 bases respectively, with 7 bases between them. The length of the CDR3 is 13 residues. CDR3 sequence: CASSYEVQETQYF. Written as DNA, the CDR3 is TGTGCCAGCAGTTATGAGGTGCAAGAGACCCAGTACTTC.

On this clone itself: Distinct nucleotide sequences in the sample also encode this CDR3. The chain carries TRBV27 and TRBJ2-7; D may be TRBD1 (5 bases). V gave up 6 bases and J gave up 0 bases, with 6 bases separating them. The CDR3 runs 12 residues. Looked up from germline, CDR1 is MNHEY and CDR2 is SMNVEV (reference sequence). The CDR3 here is CASRDNSYEQYF. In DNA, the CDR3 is TGTGCCAGCAGGGACAACTCCTACGAGCAGTACTTC.

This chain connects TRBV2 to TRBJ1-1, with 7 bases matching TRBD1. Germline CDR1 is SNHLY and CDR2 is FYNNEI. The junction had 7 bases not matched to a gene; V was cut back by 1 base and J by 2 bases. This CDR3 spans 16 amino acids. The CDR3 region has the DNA TGTGCCAGCAGTGAAGACAGGGGTTACCCAAACACTGAAGCTTTCTTT. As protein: CASSEDRGYPNTEAFF. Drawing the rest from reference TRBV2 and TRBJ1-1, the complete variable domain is EPEVTQTPSHQVTQMGQEVILRCVPISNHLYFYWYRQILGQKVEFLVSFYNNEISEKSEIFDDQFSVERPDGSNFTLKIRSTKLEDSAMYFCASSEDRGYPNTEAFFGQGTRLTVV.

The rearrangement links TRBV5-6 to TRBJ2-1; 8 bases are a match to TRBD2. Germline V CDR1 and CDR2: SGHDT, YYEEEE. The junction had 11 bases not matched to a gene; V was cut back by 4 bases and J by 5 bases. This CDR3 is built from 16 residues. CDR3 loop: CASSDARGALDNEQFF. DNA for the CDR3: TGTGCCAGCAGCGATGCGCGGGGGGCCCTCGACAATGAGCAGTTCTTC.

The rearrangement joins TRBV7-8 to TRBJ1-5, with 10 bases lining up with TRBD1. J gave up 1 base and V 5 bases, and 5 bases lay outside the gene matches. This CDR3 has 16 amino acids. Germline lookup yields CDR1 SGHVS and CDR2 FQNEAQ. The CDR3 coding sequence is TGTGCCAGCAGCCGCTGGGACAGGGGAAGCAATCAGCCCCAGCATTTT. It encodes CASSRWDRGSNQPQHF.

This CDR3 reads CASSRIAGGGPYEQYF. CDR3 bases: TGCGCCAGCAGCCGGATAGCGGGAGGGGGCCCCTACGAGCAGTACTTC. The gene calls are TRBV5-1 and TRBJ2-7, with TRBD2 matching 11 bases. The CDR3 is 16 residues long. Losses at the gene ends were 4 bases for V and 2 bases for J; bases not matched to a gene: 8. Per germline, CDR1 SGHRS and CDR2 YFSETQ.

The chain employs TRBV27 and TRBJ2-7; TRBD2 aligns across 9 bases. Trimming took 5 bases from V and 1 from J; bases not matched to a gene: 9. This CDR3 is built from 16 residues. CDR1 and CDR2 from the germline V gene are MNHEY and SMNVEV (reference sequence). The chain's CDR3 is CASSPSLAGLSYEQYF. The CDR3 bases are TGTGCCAGCAGTCCCTCCCTAGCGGGACTATCCTACGAGCAGTACTTC.

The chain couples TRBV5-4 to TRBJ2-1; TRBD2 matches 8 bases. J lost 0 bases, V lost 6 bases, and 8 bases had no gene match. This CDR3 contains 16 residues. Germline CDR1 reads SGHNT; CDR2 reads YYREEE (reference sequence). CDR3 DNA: TGTGCCAGCACCTGGGGGGGGACTAGCTCCTACAATGAGCAGTTCTTC. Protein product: CASTWGGTSSYNEQFF.

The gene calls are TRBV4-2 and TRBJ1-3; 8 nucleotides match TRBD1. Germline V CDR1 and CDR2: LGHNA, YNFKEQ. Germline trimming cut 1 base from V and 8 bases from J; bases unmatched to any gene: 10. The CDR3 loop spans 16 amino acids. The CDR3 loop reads CASSQGDRGPTDTIYF. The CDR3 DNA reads TGTGCCAGCAGCCAAGGCGACAGGGGTCCCACTGACACCATATATTTT.

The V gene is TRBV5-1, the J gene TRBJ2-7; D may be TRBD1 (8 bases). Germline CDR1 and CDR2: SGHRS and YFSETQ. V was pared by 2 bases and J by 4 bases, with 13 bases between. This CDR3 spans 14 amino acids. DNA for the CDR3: TGCGCCAGCAGCTTTGCACAGGGGGGGTACGAGCAGTACTTC. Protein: CASSFAQGGYEQYF.

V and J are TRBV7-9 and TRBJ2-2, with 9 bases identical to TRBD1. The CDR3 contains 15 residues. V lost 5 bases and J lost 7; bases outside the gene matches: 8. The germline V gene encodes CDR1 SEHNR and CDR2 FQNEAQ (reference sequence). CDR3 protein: CASSPLTGGVGELFF. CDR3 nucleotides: TGTGCCAGCAGCCCCCTTACAGGGGGCGTCGGGGAGCTGTTTTTT.

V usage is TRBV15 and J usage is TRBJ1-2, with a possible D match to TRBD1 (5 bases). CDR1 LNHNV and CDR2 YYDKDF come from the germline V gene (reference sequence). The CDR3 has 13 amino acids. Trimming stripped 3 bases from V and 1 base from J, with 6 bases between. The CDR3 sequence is CATSRGGNYGYTF. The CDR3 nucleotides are TGTGCCACCAGCAGGGGGGGTAACTATGGCTACACCTTC.

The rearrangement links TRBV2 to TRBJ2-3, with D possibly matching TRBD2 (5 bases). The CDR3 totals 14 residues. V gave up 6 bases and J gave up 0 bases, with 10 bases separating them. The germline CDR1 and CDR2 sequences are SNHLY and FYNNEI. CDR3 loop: CASRKRDSTDTQYF. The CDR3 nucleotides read TGTGCCAGCAGAAAACGGGATAGCACAGATACGCAGTATTTT.

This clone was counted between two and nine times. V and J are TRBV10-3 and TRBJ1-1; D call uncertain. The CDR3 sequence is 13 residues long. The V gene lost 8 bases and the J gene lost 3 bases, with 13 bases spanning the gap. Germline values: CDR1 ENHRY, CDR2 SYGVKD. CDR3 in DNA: TGTGCCATCTGCCGGGGATCTGACACTGAAGCTTTCTTT. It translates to CAICRGSDTEAFF.

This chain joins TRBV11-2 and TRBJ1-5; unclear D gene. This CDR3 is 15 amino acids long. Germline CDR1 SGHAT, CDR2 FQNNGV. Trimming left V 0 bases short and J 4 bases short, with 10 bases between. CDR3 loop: CASSLDARLNQPQHF. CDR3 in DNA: TGTGCCAGCAGCTTAGACGCCAGGCTTAATCAGCCCCAGCATTTT.

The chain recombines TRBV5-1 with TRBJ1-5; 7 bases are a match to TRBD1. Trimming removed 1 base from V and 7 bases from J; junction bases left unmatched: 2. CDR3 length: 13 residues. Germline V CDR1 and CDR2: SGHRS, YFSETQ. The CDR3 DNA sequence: TGCGCCAGCAGCTTGCACAGGGGCCAGCCCCAGCATTTT. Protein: CASSLHRGQPQHF.

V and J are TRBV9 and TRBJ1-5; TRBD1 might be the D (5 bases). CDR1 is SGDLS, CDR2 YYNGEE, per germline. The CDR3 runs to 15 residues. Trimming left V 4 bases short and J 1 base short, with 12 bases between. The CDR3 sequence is CASSPNPGSNQPQHF. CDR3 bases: TGTGCCAGCAGCCCGAACCCAGGGAGCAATCAGCCCCAGCATTTT.

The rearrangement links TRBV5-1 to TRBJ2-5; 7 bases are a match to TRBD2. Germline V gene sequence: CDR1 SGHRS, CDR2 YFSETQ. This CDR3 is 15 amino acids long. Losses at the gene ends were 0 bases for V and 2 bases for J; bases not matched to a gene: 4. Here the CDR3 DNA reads TGCGCCAGCAGCTTGGGGGGACTATCGCAAGAGACCCAGTACTTC. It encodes CASSLGGLSQETQYF.

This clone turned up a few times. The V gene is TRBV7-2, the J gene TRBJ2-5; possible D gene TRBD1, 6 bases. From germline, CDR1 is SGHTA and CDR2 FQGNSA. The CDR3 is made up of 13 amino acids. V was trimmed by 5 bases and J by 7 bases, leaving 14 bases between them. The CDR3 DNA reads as TGTGCCAGCAGCGAGGGGGTGCTGGGGACCCAGTACTTC. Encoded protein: CASSEGVLGTQYF.

The CDR3 nucleotides read TGTGCCACCAGCTCAAAGGGGTATAGCAATCAGCCCCAGCATTTT. Its translation: CATSSKGYSNQPQHF. The chain recombines TRBV15 with TRBJ1-5, with a weak D call TRBD1 (5 bases). Germline V gene sequence: CDR1 LNHNV, CDR2 YYDKDF (reference sequence). V gave up 5 bases and J gave up 0 bases, with 11 bases separating them. The CDR3 is made up of 15 amino acids.

CDR3 in amino acids: CASSSNRDTQYF. CDR3 DNA sequence: TGTGCCAGCAGCTCCAATCGGGATACGCAGTATTTT. The gene calls are TRBV11-2 and TRBJ2-3; D not certain. V lost 4 bases and J 6 bases, leaving 8 bases between the germline ends. Germline values: CDR1 SGHAT, CDR2 FQNNGV. CDR3 size: 12 residues.

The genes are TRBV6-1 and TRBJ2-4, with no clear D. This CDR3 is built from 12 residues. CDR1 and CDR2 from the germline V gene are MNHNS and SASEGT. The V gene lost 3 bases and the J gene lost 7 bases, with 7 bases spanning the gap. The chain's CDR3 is CASSEWANIQYF. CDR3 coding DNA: TGTGCCAGCAGTGAGTGGGCGAACATTCAGTACTTC.

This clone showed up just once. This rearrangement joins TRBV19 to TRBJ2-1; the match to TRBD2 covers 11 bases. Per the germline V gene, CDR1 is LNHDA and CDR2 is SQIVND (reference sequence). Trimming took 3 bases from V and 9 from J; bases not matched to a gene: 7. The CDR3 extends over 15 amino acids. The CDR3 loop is CASSIIAGGRGEQFF. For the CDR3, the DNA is TGTGCCAGTAGTATTATAGCGGGAGGGCGCGGTGAGCAGTTCTTC. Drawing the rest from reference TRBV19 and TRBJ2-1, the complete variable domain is DGGITQSPKYLFRKEGQNVTLSCEQNLNHDAMYWYRQDPGQGLRLIYYSQIVNDFQKGDIAEGYSVSREKKESFPLTVTSAQKNPTAFYLCASSIIAGGRGEQFFGPGTRLTVL.